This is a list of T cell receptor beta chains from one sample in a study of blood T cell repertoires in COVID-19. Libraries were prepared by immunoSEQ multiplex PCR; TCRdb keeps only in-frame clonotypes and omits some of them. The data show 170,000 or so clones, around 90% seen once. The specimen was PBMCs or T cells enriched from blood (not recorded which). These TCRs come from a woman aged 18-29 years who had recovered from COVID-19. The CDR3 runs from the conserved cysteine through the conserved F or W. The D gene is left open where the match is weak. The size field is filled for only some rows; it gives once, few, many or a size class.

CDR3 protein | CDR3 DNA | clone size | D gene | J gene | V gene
CASSEGQGSYEQYF | TGTGCCAGCAGTGAGGGACAGGGCTCCTACGAGCAGTACTTC | - | TRBD1 | TRBJ2-7 | TRBV6-4
CSVSGEQGMSYGYTF | TGCAGCGTTTCTGGGGAACAGGGAATGAGCTATGGCTACACCTTC | - | - | TRBJ1-2 | TRBV29-1
CASSLQGVLYEQYF | TGTGCCAGCAGCCTACAGGGAGTCCTCTACGAGCAGTACTTC | - | - | TRBJ2-7 | TRBV27
CASRSEASTEAFF | TGTGCCAGCAGGTCAGAGGCGAGCACTGAAGCTTTCTTT | few | - | TRBJ1-1 | TRBV5-8
CATRQGRNEKLFF | TGTGCCACCAGACAGGGAAGAAATGAAAAACTGTTTTTT | - | TRBD1 | TRBJ1-4 | TRBV28
CASSETASGNTIYF | TGTGCCAGCAGTGAGACAGCCTCTGGAAACACCATATATTTT | - | - | TRBJ1-3 | TRBV6-1
CASSQDNRGENTEAFF | TGTGCCAGCAGCCAGGACAACAGGGGGGAGAACACTGAAGCTTTCTTT | - | TRBD1 | TRBJ1-1 | TRBV3-1/TRBV3-2
CASSDRQGNTGELFF | TGTGCCAGCAGCGACCGACAGGGGAACACCGGGGAGCTGTTTTTT | - | TRBD1 | TRBJ2-2 | TRBV9
CASSFPDSDSPLHF | TGTGCCAGCAGCTTCCCAGATTCTGATTCACCCCTCCACTTT | few | - | TRBJ1-6 | TRBV5-6
CASSYFRVDAKNIQYF | TGTGCCAGCAGTTACTTCAGGGTTGATGCCAAAAACATTCAGTACTTC | - | - | TRBJ2-4 | TRBV6-2/TRBV6-3
CAISVEGAGQPQHF | TGTGCCATCAGTGTGGAGGGGGCTGGTCAGCCCCAGCATTTT | - | TRBD1 | TRBJ1-5 | TRBV10-3
CASSPSGSNQPQHF | TGTGCCAGCTCACCATCGGGAAGCAATCAGCCCCAGCATTTT | once | - | TRBJ1-5 | TRBV18
CASSTRDRSYEQYF | TGTGCCAGCAGCACCCGGGACAGATCCTACGAGCAGTACTTC | once | TRBD1 | TRBJ2-7 | TRBV3-1/TRBV3-2
CASRTRMGQATSPLHF | TGTGCCAGTAGGACCCGGATGGGCCAGGCTACTTCACCCCTCCACTTT | - | - | TRBJ1-6 | TRBV19
CASSLVGTGEKETQYF | TGTGCCAGCAGCTTAGTTGGGACAGGAGAAAAAGAGACCCAGTACTTC | - | TRBD1 | TRBJ2-5 | TRBV7-8